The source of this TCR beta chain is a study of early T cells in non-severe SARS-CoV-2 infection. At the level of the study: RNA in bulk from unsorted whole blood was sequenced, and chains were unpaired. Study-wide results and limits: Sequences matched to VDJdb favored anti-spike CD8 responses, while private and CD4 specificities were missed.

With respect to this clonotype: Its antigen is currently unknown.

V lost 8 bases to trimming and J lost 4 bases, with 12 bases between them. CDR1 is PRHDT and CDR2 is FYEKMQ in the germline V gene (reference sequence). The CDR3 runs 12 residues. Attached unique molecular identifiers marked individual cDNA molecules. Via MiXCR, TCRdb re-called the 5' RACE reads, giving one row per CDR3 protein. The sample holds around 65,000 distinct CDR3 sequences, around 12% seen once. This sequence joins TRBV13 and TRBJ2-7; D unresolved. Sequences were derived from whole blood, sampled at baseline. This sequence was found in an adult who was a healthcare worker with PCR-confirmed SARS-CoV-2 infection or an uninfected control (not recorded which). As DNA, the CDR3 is TGTGCCAGCGCCCTAGGCCAATACGAGCAGTACTTC. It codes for CASALGQYEQYF.